One and the same sample provided the 7 T cell receptor beta chains below, sequenced in a study of shared clonotypes between healthy human individuals. Clones were sequenced by immunoSEQ multiplex PCR, and TCRdb holds only the in-frame ones, with some missing. Of some 2.1 million clones in the sample, 95% were seen once. The sequencing input was naive CD4+ T cells sorted from blood. The sample's subset: CD45RA+ positively selected. The receptors were sampled from a man aged 18 to 30 in good health.

The chain links TRBV28 to TRBJ2-7, with 7 bases identical to TRBD1. This CDR3 is 16 amino acids long. Looked up from germline, CDR1 is MDHEN and CDR2 is SYDVKM. V lost 5 bases to trimming and J lost 1 base; unmatched junction nucleotides: 11. CDR3 sequence (DNA): TGTGCCAGCAGTCGCTCCATGACAGGGATGTCCTACGAGCAGTACTTC. Protein: CASSRSMTGMSYEQYF.

The V gene is TRBV30, the J gene TRBJ1-1, with D hard to call. CDR3 length: 13 amino acids. Trimming stripped 1 base from V and 5 bases from J, with 11 bases between. Germline assignment: CDR1 GTSNPN and CDR2 SVGIG (reference sequence). The CDR3 here is CAWSDALGTEAFF. DNA for the CDR3: TGTGCCTGGAGTGACGCGCTCGGGACTGAAGCTTTCTTT.

About this clone: A much larger clone lies a single base off, so this may be a read error. Other DNA sequences in this sample translate to the same CDR3. This chain links TRBV18 with TRBJ1-1; 7 nucleotides match TRBD1. V dropped 2 bases and J dropped 5; count of bases not matched to a gene: 2. Germline V gene sequence: CDR1 KGHSH, CDR2 LQKENI. CDR3 size: 13 residues. As DNA, the CDR3 is TGTGCCAGCTCACCAGACAGGGATACTGAAGCTTTCTTT. Translating it yields CASSPDRDTEAFF.

The chain joins TRBV4-3 to TRBJ2-3, with D possibly matching TRBD1 (6 bases). CDR1 LGHNA and CDR2 YSLEER come from the germline V gene. The V end was cut by 0 bases, the J end by 4 bases, with 14 bases between. This CDR3 spans 16 amino acids. CDR3 coding DNA: TGCGCCAGCAGCCAAGATCCCAGGGGTCTACCAGATACGCAGTATTTT. Protein product: CASSQDPRGLPDTQYF.

Notes on this clone: The same CDR3 can be traced to other DNA sequences in this sample. The chain couples TRBV6-1 to TRBJ1-2, with 7 positions matching TRBD1. The V gene end was trimmed by 7 bases and the J gene end by 4 bases; junction bases not matched to a gene: 6. Germline V gene data show CDR1 as MNHNS and CDR2 as SASEGT. CDR3 size: 13 residues. This chain's CDR3 is CASTEAGGYGYTF. CDR3 nucleotide sequence: TGTGCCAGCACGGAGGCAGGGGGCTATGGCTACACCTTC.

The V and J genes are TRBV6-1 and TRBJ2-1; the D is unclear. Germline V gene data show CDR1 as MNHNS and CDR2 as SASEGT. The CDR3 has 13 amino acids. V gave up 8 bases and J gave up 0 bases, with 8 bases separating them. The DNA for the CDR3 is TGTGCCAGCGGTTTCAGCTCCTACAATGAGCAGTTCTTC. Its translation: CASGFSSYNEQFF.

This sequence joins TRBV5-6 and TRBJ2-2; 7 bases fit TRBD1. J was trimmed by 1 base and V by 6 bases; bases with no gene match: 6. Per germline, CDR1 SGHDT and CDR2 YYEEEE. This CDR3 is 15 amino acids long. CDR3 loop: CASTQQGWNTGELFF. CDR3 DNA: TGTGCCAGCACCCAACAGGGGTGGAACACCGGGGAGCTGTTTTTT.